Each of the 31 T cell receptor beta chains below was sequenced from the same sample in a study of CD8 T cells in ankylosing spondylitis. TCRdb re-called the 5' RACE reads with MiXCR, one entry per CDR3 protein. The sample includes a few hundred thousand distinct CDR3 sequences, less than 25% of them seen just once. Sequencing used blood, either unsorted or a sorted T cell fraction (not recorded which). The source of these receptors is a female donor with ankylosing spondylitis or in good health (not recorded which).

The rearrangement links TRBV18 to TRBJ2-5; no definite D call. Per germline, CDR1 KGHSH and CDR2 LQKENI. There are 14 residues in the CDR3. The germline V and J ends were trimmed by 2 bases and 2 bases, with 9 bases remaining between them. CDR3 region: CASSPKVAQETQYF. CDR3 sequence (DNA): TGTGCCAGCTCACCAAAGGTGGCACAAGAGACCCAGTACTTC.

V is TRBV20-1 and J is TRBJ1-2, with a weak D call TRBD1 (5 bases). CDR3 length: 11 residues. V dropped 0 bases and J dropped 7 bases, with 6 bases sitting between them. CDR1 is DFQATT, CDR2 SNEGSKA, per germline (reference sequence). The CDR3 region has the DNA TGCAGTGCTAGAGAGAGGGGTGGCTACACCTTC. Protein sequence: CSARERGGYTF.

In its sample, this clonotype was seen a few times. The chain has TRBV12-3 or TRBV12-4 and TRBJ2-1, with 14 bases that match TRBD2. The V segment lost 7 bases and the J segment 10 bases; nucleotides outside the gene matches: 6. CDR3 length: 14 amino acids. CDR3 nucleotide sequence: TGTGCCAGCACCCGACTAGCGGGAGGGGAAGAGCAGTTCTTC. Protein sequence: CASTRLAGGEEQFF.

On this clonotype: The junction differs from germline at one of its ends, possibly a read error. As DNA, the CDR3 is TGCTGTGCTAGAGATCCGGGCAGGGGGACGGGATGGGAGCAGTTCTTC. The encoded protein is CCARDPGRGTGWEQFF. This sequence joins TRBV20-1 and TRBJ2-1, with TRBD1 identical over 7 bases. The germline CDR1 and CDR2 sequences are DFQATT and SNEGSKA (reference sequence). CDR3 length equals 16 residues.

This clonotype was found a few times. The rearrangement joins TRBV5-1 to TRBJ2-1; 8 bases align to TRBD2. The CDR3 contains 14 residues. In germline, CDR1 is SGHRS, CDR2 YFSETQ. V was clipped by 5 bases and J by 7 bases; unmatched bases: 8. The CDR3 loop reads CASSRAGAKNEQFF. The CDR3, as DNA: TGCGCCAGCAGTCGAGCGGGAGCTAAAAATGAGCAGTTCTTC.

This clonotype came up a few times. The rearrangement joins TRBV20-1 to TRBJ2-7; the match to TRBD2 covers 7 bases. Germline trimming cut 3 bases from V and 4 bases from J; bases unmatched to any gene: 9. Looked up from germline, CDR1 is DFQATT and CDR2 is SNEGSKA (reference sequence). The CDR3 has 14 amino acids. The CDR3 region is CSASQGVGGYEQYF. CDR3 in DNA: TGCAGTGCTAGCCAAGGCGTCGGGGGGTACGAGCAGTACTTC.

This clonotype was observed a few times. One junction end disagrees with the germline gene, perhaps due to a read error. The rearrangement uses TRBV7-6 and TRBJ2-7; D gene unclear. The CDR3 covers 12 residues. Germline V gene lookup returns CDR1 SGHVS and CDR2 FNYEAQ. CDR3 nucleotides: TGTGCCACCAGCTCAGGCACCTACGAGCAGTACTTC. It translates to CATSSGTYEQYF.

This rearrangement joins TRBV9 to TRBJ2-5; D is possibly TRBD1 (6 bases). This CDR3 contains 14 residues. Trimming shortened V by 4 bases and J by 1 base, and 11 bases separated the two germline ends. CDR1 is SGDLS and CDR2 is YYNGEE in the germline V gene. DNA for the CDR3: TGTGCCAGCAGCCCCGGACAGCTCCAAGAGACCCAGTACTTC. Its protein product is CASSPGQLQETQYF. Together with reference TRBV9 and TRBJ2-5, the CDR3 gives the full variable domain: DSGVTQTPKHLITATGQRVTLRCSPRSGDLSVYWYQQSLDQGLQFLIQYYNGEERAKGNILERFSAQQFPDLHSELNLSSLELGDSALYFCASSPGQLQETQYFGPGTRLLVL.

This clonotype was counted between two and nine times. V usage is TRBV6-4 and J usage is TRBJ2-3; tentative D call: TRBD2 (6 bases). Germline V CDR1 and CDR2: MRHNA, SNTAGT. The CDR3 consists of 14 residues. V dropped 10 bases and J dropped 5 bases, with 19 bases sitting between them. CDR3 sequence reads: CATSLAPRGDTQYF. The CDR3 DNA is TGTGCCACCTCACTAGCCCCGAGGGGAGATACGCAGTATTTT.

The CDR3 here is CASKALHSNQPQHF. As DNA, the CDR3 is TGTGCCAGCAAGGCTCTCCATAGCAATCAGCCCCAGCATTTT. J is TRBJ1-5 and V is TRBV6-1; D gene unclear. Deletions cut 7 bases from V and 0 bases from J, with 10 bases between. Germline lookup yields CDR1 MNHNS and CDR2 SASEGT. CDR3 size: 14 residues.

This clonotype turned up a few times. The V and J genes are TRBV19 and TRBJ1-1; 8 bases match TRBD1. Germline-derived CDR1 and CDR2 are LNHDA and SQIVND (reference sequence). The CDR3 contains 14 residues. V trimming: 1 base; J trimming: 7 bases; junction bases outside the gene matches: 5. CDR3 sequence reads: CASSIAQGAGEAFF. The CDR3 coding sequence is TGTGCCAGTAGTATAGCTCAGGGGGCTGGTGAAGCTTTCTTT.

This clonotype has only a few counts. The rearrangement uses TRBV9 and TRBJ2-1, with unresolved D. The ends were cut back, 3 bases at V and 8 bases at J, with 21 bases in the middle. The germline V gene encodes CDR1 SGDLS and CDR2 YYNGEE. The CDR3 length is 16 residues. The CDR3 DNA sequence: TGTGCCAGCAGCGAGGCAGGCGACCCCCCCCGGGATGAGCAGTTCTTC. Amino acids: CASSEAGDPPRDEQFF.

There are a few counts of this clonotype. The chain couples TRBV5-6 to TRBJ1-6; no clear D. Germline V gene lookup returns CDR1 SGHDT and CDR2 YYEEEE. V lost 5 bases and J lost 7, with 10 bases in between. The length of the CDR3 is 13 residues. The CDR3 region has the DNA TGTGCCAGCAGTCCCGGCCTGAATTCACCCCTCCACTTT. Translating it yields CASSPGLNSPLHF.

This clonotype was observed many times. The rearrangement links TRBV6-5 to TRBJ1-5; no reliable D call. V was clipped by 8 bases and J by 6 bases, with 2 bases between them. From germline, CDR1 is MNHEY and CDR2 SVGAGI. This CDR3 is 9 amino acids long. CDR3 bases: TGTGCCAGCGGTCAGCCCCAGCATTTT. Amino acids: CASGQPQHF.

The CDR3 loop reads CASSLGGIPYNEQFF. In nucleotides, the CDR3 is TGTGCCAGCAGCTTAGGCGGGATACCGTACAATGAGCAGTTCTTC. The chain carries TRBV7-8 and TRBJ2-1; D is perhaps TRBD2 (6 bases). CDR3 length: 15 amino acids. V was clipped by 1 base and J by 4 bases, with 11 bases between them. Per the germline V gene, CDR1 is SGHVS and CDR2 is FQNEAQ.

The V and J genes are TRBV20-1 and TRBJ1-5, with a tentative D call TRBD1 (6 bases). Trimming shortened V by 6 bases and J by 14 bases, and 29 bases separated the two germline ends. The germline gives CDR1 DFQATT, CDR2 SNEGSKA (reference sequence). The CDR3 is made up of 15 amino acids. DNA of the CDR3: TGCAGTGCCCTGAGGACAGTGACAATCAGCCCCAGCAAGCATTTT. Residues: CSALRTVTISPSKHF.

This clonotype was seen more than once but under ten times. J is TRBJ2-5 and V is TRBV20-1; TRBD2 is a possible D gene (6 bases). Germline V gives CDR1 DFQATT, CDR2 SNEGSKA (reference sequence). CDR3 length: 13 residues. Trimming took off 6 bases at V and 5 bases at J, with 16 bases between the two ends. The CDR3 coding sequence is TGCAGTGCACGGGGACTGACTCGGGAGACCCAGTACTTC. It specifies CSARGLTRETQYF.

In DNA form, the CDR3 reads TGTGCCAGCAGTGAACCAGAAGGTACGCAGTATTTT. This translates into CASSEPEGTQYF. This chain uses TRBV12-3 or TRBV12-4 with TRBJ2-3; D gene unclear. CDR3 length equals 12 residues. With 5 bases removed from V and 8 bases from J, the gap between germline ends came to 11 bases.

The J gene is TRBJ2-7, the V gene TRBV11-2, with D hard to call. The V gene's germline CDR1 is SGHAT and CDR2 FQNNGV. V was clipped by 4 bases and J by 2 bases, with 12 bases between them. The CDR3 sequence is 14 residues long. The chain's CDR3 is CASSYIGVTYEQYF. The CDR3 bases are TGTGCCAGCAGCTATATCGGTGTCACCTACGAGCAGTACTTC. Looking up the rest from reference TRBV11-2 and TRBJ2-7 gives the full variable domain: EAGVAQSPRYKIIEKRQSVAFWCNPISGHATLYWYQQILGQGPKLLIQFQNNGVVDDSQLPKDRFSAERLKGVDSTLKIQPAKLEDSAVYLCASSYIGVTYEQYFGPGTRLTVT.

This clonotype was found many times. V is TRBV24-1 and J is TRBJ2-3; D possibly matches TRBD1 or TRBD2 (5 bases each). The CDR3 has 18 residues. CDR1 KGHDR and CDR2 SFDVKD come from the germline V gene. The V end was cut by 3 bases, the J end by 4 bases, with 22 bases between. The CDR3 bases are TGTGCCACCAGTGATCCCTCCGGGACGCGGACAATAGCAGATACGCAGTATTTT. As protein: CATSDPSGTRTIADTQYF.

This clonotype showed up just once. The CDR3 loop reads CASSSGRPLNEQFF. The CDR3 DNA is TGTGCCAGCAGTAGCGGGAGGCCCCTCAATGAGCAGTTCTTC. The gene calls are TRBV6-2 or TRBV6-3 and TRBJ2-1; 9 bases match TRBD2. Germline V gene lookup returns CDR1 MNHEY and CDR2 SVGEGT. The length of the CDR3 is 14 residues. J lost 6 bases, V lost 5 bases, and 5 bases had no gene match.

The rearrangement links TRBV18 to TRBJ2-5, with D possibly being TRBD1 or TRBD2 (5 bases each). Germline CDR1 and CDR2: KGHSH and LQKENI. Trimming took off 0 bases at V and 7 bases at J, with 18 bases between the two ends. There are 16 residues in the CDR3. The CDR3 DNA sequence: TGTGCCAGCTCACCACCGTCAGCGGTACAGGAAGGGACCCAGTACTTC. As protein: CASSPPSAVQEGTQYF.

This chain uses TRBV6-2 or TRBV6-3 with TRBJ2-3; no clear D gene. Per the germline V gene, CDR1 is MNHEY and CDR2 is SVGEGT. The CDR3 is 14 residues long. The V and J ends lost 2 bases and 2 bases respectively, with 8 bases between them. CDR3 in DNA: TGTGCCAGCAGTTACGGGCTATCCACAGATACGCAGTATTTT. It codes for CASSYGLSTDTQYF.

This chain joins TRBV14 and TRBJ2-5; D may be TRBD2 (6 bases). Germline lookup yields CDR1 SGHDN and CDR2 FVKESK. The CDR3 runs to 15 residues. Trimming pared 2 bases from V and 7 bases from J, leaving 17 bases between. CDR3 region: CASSQMGLQKGTQYF. CDR3 DNA sequence: TGTGCCAGCAGCCAAATGGGACTCCAAAAGGGGACCCAGTACTTC.

The rearrangement links TRBV7-2 to TRBJ1-1; D remains ambiguous. The V end was cut by 1 base, the J end by 1 base, with 10 bases between. CDR1 is SGHTA and CDR2 is FQGNSA in the germline V gene. The CDR3 runs 15 residues. CDR3 in amino acids: CASSLVGSKNTEAFF. CDR3 in DNA: TGTGCCAGCAGCTTAGTTGGCAGCAAGAACACTGAAGCTTTCTTT.

In this sample, this clonotype turned up many times. V usage is TRBV7-2 and J usage is TRBJ1-1; no clear D gene. This CDR3 spans 14 amino acids. CDR1 is SGHTA, CDR2 FQGNSA, per germline. V was trimmed by 2 bases and J by 2 bases, leaving 9 bases between them. The CDR3 here is CASSLSQDNTEAFF. Here the CDR3 DNA reads TGTGCCAGCAGCTTATCCCAGGATAACACTGAAGCTTTCTTT. Filled out from reference TRBV7-2 and TRBJ1-1, the complete variable domain reads GAGVSQSPSNKVTEKGKDVELRCDPISGHTALYWYRQSLGQGLEFLIYFQGNSAPDKSGLPSDRFSAERTGGSVSTLTIQRTQQEDSAVYLCASSLSQDNTEAFFGQGTRLTVV.

This clonotype has just a few counts. J is TRBJ1-1 and V is TRBV7-9, with unresolved D. Germline-derived CDR1 and CDR2 are SEHNR and FQNEAQ (reference sequence). The germline V and J ends were trimmed by 4 bases and 3 bases, with 15 bases remaining between them. The CDR3 runs to 15 residues. CDR3 region: CASSSPVSLDTEAFF. The CDR3 DNA reads as TGTGCCAGCAGCTCCCCCGTGTCCCTGGACACTGAAGCTTTCTTT.

This clonotype has at least ten counts. The chain employs TRBV29-1 and TRBJ2-1, with TRBD1 identical over 8 bases. J was trimmed by 6 bases and V by 2 bases; bases with no gene match: 0. The CDR3 sequence is 12 residues long. Looked up from germline, CDR1 is SQVTM and CDR2 is ANQGSEA. This CDR3 reads CSVEQGANEQFF. CDR3 sequence (DNA): TGCAGCGTTGAACAGGGGGCCAATGAGCAGTTCTTC.

This chain links TRBV7-9 with TRBJ1-5; TRBD1 agrees at 7 bases. CDR1 SEHNR and CDR2 FQNEAQ come from the germline V gene (reference sequence). CDR3 size: 15 residues. The V and J ends lost 5 bases and 6 bases, in that order; junction bases with no gene match: 10. The CDR3 reads CASSNTGVMGQPQHF. The CDR3 DNA reads TGTGCCAGCAGCAATACAGGGGTGATGGGTCAGCCCCAGCATTTT.

Regarding this clonotype: Germline and junction disagree at one end, which may indicate a read error. V and J are TRBV25-1 and TRBJ2-1, with 8 bases that match TRBD2. The length of the CDR3 is 14 residues. Germline V gene lookup returns CDR1 MGHDK and CDR2 SYGVNS. CDR3 residues: CACSLGTSSNEQFF. For the CDR3, the DNA is TGTGCCTGCAGCTTAGGGACTAGTTCTAATGAGCAGTTCTTC.

This clonotype appeared a few times. This chain connects TRBV20-1 to TRBJ2-7, with 13 bases aligning to TRBD2. Germline trimming cut 3 bases from V and 2 bases from J; bases unmatched to any gene: 4. Germline V lookup: CDR1 DFQATT, CDR2 SNEGSKA (reference sequence). The CDR3 totals 15 residues. The DNA for the CDR3 is TGCAGTGCTAGGACGGGACTAGCGGGAACCTACGAGCAGTACTTC. Its translation is CSARTGLAGTYEQYF.